The T cell receptor (beta chain) described here comes from a study of neoadjuvant anti-PD-1 for oral cavity cancer. Assay used: immunoSEQ multiplex PCR; TCRdb lists only in-frame clones, some missing. This table holds about 72,000 clones, 65% to 85% found once. The CDR3 runs to 15 residues. Per germline, CDR1 MNHEY and CDR2 SMNVEV (reference sequence). Trimming stripped 4 bases from V and 1 base from J, with 11 bases between. Sample: PBMCs, taken before nivolumab (anti-PD-1) treatment. The source of this sequence is a person between 35 and 79 years old with oral cavity squamous cell carcinoma. The rearrangement uses TRBV27 and TRBJ1-5; D unresolved. CDR3 DNA: TGTGCCAGCAGTTGGCAATTCGACAGCAATCAGCCCCAGCATTTT. This translates into CASSWQFDSNQPQHF.